The T cell receptor beta chain under discussion was sequenced for a study of blood T cell repertoires in COVID-19. Study-level information: T cells, B-cell-depleted T cells, or PBMCs provided the cDNA or gDNA that served as material.

V trimming: 5 bases; J trimming: 2 bases; junction bases outside the gene matches: 4. Germline lookup yields CDR1 SGHAT and CDR2 FQDESV (reference sequence). The CDR3 extends over 16 amino acids. Here immunoSEQ multiplex PCR was the method, and the copy in TCRdb shows in-frame clones only, minus some. Of around 57,000 clones detected, roughly 80% appear once; the ten largest clones hold around 21%. Specimen: peripheral blood. This sequence was found in a woman aged 55-69 years with acute or convalescent COVID-19. The chain is built from TRBV11-1 and TRBJ2-6; TRBD1 matches 9 bases. The CDR3 region is CASSLRTGAGANVLTF. As DNA, the CDR3 is TGTGCCAGCAGCCTCCGGACAGGGGCTGGGGCCAACGTCCTGACTTTC.